The rows below give T cell receptor beta chains drawn from one sample of a study of ipilimumab plus nivolumab after autologous stem cell transplantation. The method was immunoSEQ multiplex PCR; TCRdb's version includes in-frame clones alone and lacks a portion of them. Of 11,000 or so clones in the sample, about 70% were seen once. The sample here was PBMCs, taken in a trial of ipilimumab plus nivolumab as post-transplant consolidation. The receptors come from a male donor with multiple myeloma. Both conserved end residues are part of each CDR3. The order of the fields is V gene, clone size, J gene, D gene, CDR3 DNA, CDR3 protein. The D gene is left open where the match is weak. Clone size appears in some rows only: once, few, many, or a class for an expanded clone.

v_gene: TRBV6-5; abundance: .; j_gene: TRBJ2-7; d_gene: TRBD1; CDR3nt: TGTGCCAGCAGTCCTGGGACAGGGGGCTTCTACGAGCAGTACTTC; CDR3aa: CASSPGTGGFYEQYF
v_gene: TRBV19; abundance: .; j_gene: TRBJ1-5; d_gene: .; CDR3nt: TGTGCCACTTCAACAGGGTATGTTAGCAATCAGCCCCAGCATTTT; CDR3aa: CATSTGYVSNQPQHF
v_gene: TRBV4-1; abundance: .; j_gene: TRBJ1-6; d_gene: .; CDR3nt: TGCGCCAGCAGCTTCAGGACTGCAGGACTCTCCTATAATTCACCCCTCCACTTT; CDR3aa: CASSFRTAGLSYNSPLHF
v_gene: TRBV7-6; abundance: .; j_gene: TRBJ2-3; d_gene: .; CDR3nt: TGTGCCAGCAGCTTATTGGTCGGACAACCGACAGATACGCAGTATTTT; CDR3aa: CASSLLVGQPTDTQYF
v_gene: TRBV5-8; abundance: .; j_gene: TRBJ2-5; d_gene: .; CDR3nt: TGTGCCAGCAGCCCGATAGGACCCCGGGAGACCCAGTACTTC; CDR3aa: CASSPIGPRETQYF
v_gene: TRBV11-2; abundance: .; j_gene: TRBJ1-6; d_gene: .; CDR3nt: TGTGCCAGCAGCCGGAAAGACTACGGGGCTAATTCACCCCTCCACTTT; CDR3aa: CASSRKDYGANSPLHF
v_gene: TRBV5-4; abundance: once; j_gene: TRBJ1-2; d_gene: TRBD1; CDR3nt: TGTGCCAGCATCGGGACAGGGCCTTATAGCTATGGCTACACCTTC; CDR3aa: CASIGTGPYSYGYTF
v_gene: TRBV6-5; abundance: .; j_gene: TRBJ1-6; d_gene: .; CDR3nt: TGTGCCAGCAGTCCTAACCCTGACTCGCCCCTCCACTTT; CDR3aa: CASSPNPDSPLHF
v_gene: TRBV11-2; abundance: few; j_gene: TRBJ2-7; d_gene: .; CDR3nt: TGTGCCAGCAGCTTTGACGAGCAGTACTTC; CDR3aa: CASSFDEQYF
v_gene: TRBV30; abundance: .; j_gene: TRBJ2-1; d_gene: TRBD2; CDR3nt: TGTGCCTGGGGCGGGAGGGCAAATGAGCAGTTCTTC; CDR3aa: CAWGGRANEQFF
v_gene: TRBV19; abundance: few; j_gene: TRBJ1-3; d_gene: .; CDR3nt: TGTGCCAGTACTTACGAGCGAAACACCATATATTTT; CDR3aa: CASTYERNTIYF